These T cell receptor beta chains were read from a single sample in a study of beta chain features in type 1 diabetes. Libraries were prepared by immunoSEQ multiplex PCR; TCRdb keeps only in-frame clonotypes and omits some of them. The data show 300,000 or so clones, about 14% seen once. Sequencing was performed on naive CD4+ T cells from blood. The receptors come from a woman aged 18 to 35 with type 1 diabetes. Each CDR3 is given with its conserved first and last residue. The order of the fields is D gene, V gene, clone size, J gene, CDR3 protein, CDR3 DNA. D genes are given only for firm matches. Size is omitted from some rows. Given values are once, few, many or a class for expanded clones.

>-|TRBV4-1|-|TRBJ2-5
CASSQAGETQYF
TGCGCCAGCAGCCAAGCGGGTGAGACCCAGTACTTC
>TRBD1|TRBV7-8|once|TRBJ1-1
CASSLLTGEGTEAFF
TGTGCCAGCAGCTTATTGACAGGGGAAGGGACTGAAGCTTTCTTT
>TRBD1|TRBV30|few|TRBJ1-5
CAWSTQTGGNQPQHF
TGTGCCTGGAGTACCCAGACAGGGGGCAATCAGCCCCAGCATTTT
>-|TRBV29-1|few|TRBJ2-3
CSVDAENTDTQYF
TGCAGCGTTGACGCTGAGAACACAGATACGCAGTATTTT
>TRBD1|TRBV6-1|-|TRBJ2-3
CATGQARRRDTQYF
TGTGCCACCGGACAGGCCCGGAGGAGAGATACGCAGTATTTT
>TRBD1|TRBV2|few|TRBJ1-2
CASSRGQDYGYTF
TGTGCCAGCAGTAGGGGGCAGGACTATGGCTACACCTTC
>-|TRBV18|-|TRBJ1-1
CASSPRQENTEAFF
TGTGCCAGCTCACCAAGGCAGGAGAACACTGAAGCTTTCTTT
>-|TRBV27|-|TRBJ2-1
CASSYLSILRYDEQFF
TGTGCCAGCAGTTACTTATCAATTCTCAGGTACGATGAGCAGTTCTTC
>-|TRBV30|-|TRBJ2-1
CAWPPGLTSSYNEQFF
TGTGCCTGGCCGCCGGGACTGACAAGCTCCTACAATGAGCAGTTCTTC
>TRBD1|TRBV7-6|-|TRBJ2-7
CASSTRPGQGDYEQYF
TGTGCCAGCAGCACACGACCGGGACAGGGGGACTACGAGCAGTACTTC
>-|TRBV4-2|few|TRBJ2-1
CASSQDGGNFNEQFF
TGTGCCAGCAGCCAAGATGGCGGGAACTTCAATGAGCAGTTCTTC
>-|TRBV5-1|few|TRBJ2-7
CASSLEVVASSYEQYF
TGCGCCAGCAGCTTGGAGGTGGTAGCGAGCTCCTACGAGCAGTACTTC
>TRBD2|TRBV19|few|TRBJ2-7
CASRASGSMYEQYF
TGTGCCAGCAGGGCTAGCGGGAGTATGTACGAGCAGTACTTC
>-|TRBV28|-|TRBJ2-7
CASSFGGAGGYEQYF
TGTGCCAGCAGTTTCGGAGGGGCTGGGGGTTACGAGCAGTACTTC
>-|TRBV4-1|-|TRBJ1-5
CASSAGLHGRPQHF
TGCGCCAGCAGTGCGGGCCTCCATGGCCGGCCCCAGCATTTT
>TRBD2|TRBV5-1|few|TRBJ2-1
CASSLEASGSLSYNEQFF
TGCGCCAGCAGCTTGGAGGCCAGCGGGAGTCTCTCCTACAATGAGCAGTTCTTC
>-|TRBV19|-|TRBJ1-4
CASSSDRAKLFF
TGTGCCAGTAGTAGCGACCGAGCGAAACTGTTTTTT
>TRBD2|TRBV11-2|-|TRBJ2-5
CASSFGVAGQETQYF
TGTGCCAGCAGCTTTGGGGTAGCGGGTCAAGAGACCCAGTACTTC
>-|TRBV11-3|-|TRBJ2-1
CASSLARGGALTGYNEQFF
TGTGCCAGCAGCTTAGCGCGTGGAGGGGCACTTACAGGTTACAATGAGCAGTTCTTC
>TRBD2|TRBV9|-|TRBJ2-1
CASAPGTSRYNEQFF
TGTGCCAGCGCCCCCGGGACTAGTCGTTACAATGAGCAGTTCTTC
>-|TRBV7-9|few|TRBJ2-1
CASSLATSHPNEQFF
TGTGCCAGCAGCTTAGCCACTAGCCACCCGAATGAGCAGTTCTTC
>-|TRBV7-2|few|TRBJ2-6
CASSLGVSGANVLTF
TGTGCCAGCAGCTTAGGAGTTTCTGGGGCCAACGTCCTGACTTTC
>TRBD2|TRBV7-2|few|TRBJ2-1
CASSSRTSGSNEQFF
TGTGCCAGCAGCTCCCGGACTAGCGGGAGCAATGAGCAGTTCTTC
>TRBD2|TRBV27|few|TRBJ2-5
CASSFKLAGGGETQYF
TGTGCCAGCAGTTTTAAACTAGCGGGAGGGGGAGAGACCCAGTACTTC
>-|TRBV28|few|TRBJ2-5
CASNPASRGGYGTQYF
TGTGCCAGCAATCCAGCCTCCCGAGGAGGGTACGGGACCCAGTACTTC
>TRBD1|TRBV4-3|many|TRBJ2-6
CASSQAGTGGSGANVLTF
TGCGCCAGCAGCCAAGCCGGGACAGGTGGATCCGGGGCCAACGTCCTGACTTTC
>TRBD1|TRBV7-9|-|TRBJ1-2
CASSLGRDSNYGYTF
TGTGCCAGCAGCTTAGGCCGGGACAGTAACTATGGCTACACCTTC
>TRBD2|TRBV7-9|-|TRBJ2-1
CASSLDTGGLYNEQFF
TGTGCCAGCAGCTTAGACACGGGAGGCCTTTACAATGAGCAGTTCTTC
>TRBD2|TRBV2|few|TRBJ2-5
CASSEQTSGLPQYF
TGTGCCAGCAGTGAACAGACTAGCGGCCTCCCCCAGTACTTC
>TRBD2|TRBV18|-|TRBJ2-1
CASSPLQLAGGADEQFF
TGTGCCAGCTCACCACTCCAGCTAGCGGGAGGGGCCGATGAGCAGTTCTTC
>-|TRBV2|-|TRBJ1-4
CASSTGLEKLFF
TGTGCCAGCAGTACGGGACTAGAAAAACTGTTTTTT